This TCR beta chain was sequenced for a study of T cell responses to AZD1222 COVID-19 vaccine. Clones were read by immunoSEQ multiplex PCR, and TCRdb kept only the in-frame ones, dropping some. The data contain more than 95,000 clones, approximately 80% of them singletons. J gave up 6 bases and V 3 bases, and 7 bases lay outside the gene matches. CDR1 and CDR2 (germline): SGHTS, YDEGEE. The CDR3 has 15 amino acids. Study results and caveats: Repertoires were collected only later (after the peak T cell response had occurred). Breadth and depth of Spike-specific TCRs rose after two AZD1222 doses.

About this clone: Antigen: not known.

Combined were second doses at about 4 or about 12 weeks. The gene calls are TRBV5-8 and TRBJ1-5, with 9 bases fitting TRBD1. The TCR was taken from an adult who received the AZD1222 COVID-19 vaccine. The material sequenced was peripheral blood, taken 28 days after the second AZD1222 dose. This CDR3 reads CASSSGTGSGQPQHF. DNA of the CDR3: TGTGCCAGCAGCTCCGGGACAGGGTCAGGTCAGCCCCAGCATTTT.